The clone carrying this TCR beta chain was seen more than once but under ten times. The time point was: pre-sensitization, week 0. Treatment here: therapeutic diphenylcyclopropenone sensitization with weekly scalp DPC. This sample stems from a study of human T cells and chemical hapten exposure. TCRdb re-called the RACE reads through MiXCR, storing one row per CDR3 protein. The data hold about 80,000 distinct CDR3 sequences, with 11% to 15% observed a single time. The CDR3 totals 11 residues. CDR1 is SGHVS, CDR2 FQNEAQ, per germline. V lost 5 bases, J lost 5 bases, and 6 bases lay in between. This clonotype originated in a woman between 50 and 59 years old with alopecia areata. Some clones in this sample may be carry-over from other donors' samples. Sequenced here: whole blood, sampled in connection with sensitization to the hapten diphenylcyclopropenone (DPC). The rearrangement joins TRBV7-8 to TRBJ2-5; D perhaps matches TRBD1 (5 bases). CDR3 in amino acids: CASSKGETQYF. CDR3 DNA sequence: TGTGCCAGCAGCAAGGGGGAGACCCAGTACTTC.